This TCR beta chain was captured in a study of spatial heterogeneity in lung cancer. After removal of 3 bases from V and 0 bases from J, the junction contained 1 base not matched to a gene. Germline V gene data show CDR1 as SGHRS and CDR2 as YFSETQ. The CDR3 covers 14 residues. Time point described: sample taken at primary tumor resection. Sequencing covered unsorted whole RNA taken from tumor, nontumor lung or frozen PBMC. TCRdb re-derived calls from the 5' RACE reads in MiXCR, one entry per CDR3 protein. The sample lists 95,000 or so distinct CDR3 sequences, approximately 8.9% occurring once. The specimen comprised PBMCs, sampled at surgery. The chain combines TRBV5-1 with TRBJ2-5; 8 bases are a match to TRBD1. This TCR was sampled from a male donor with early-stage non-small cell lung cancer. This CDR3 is CASSSGQDQETQYF. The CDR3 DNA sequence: TGCGCCAGCAGCTCGGGACAGGACCAAGAGACCCAGTACTTC.